The 27 T cell receptor beta chains listed next were all sequenced from one sample in a study of T cell repertoires in cytomegalovirus infection. TCRdb redid the calling of the reads with MiXCR, one entry per CDR3 protein. The sample lists about 130,000 distinct CDR3 sequences, about 24% occurring once. No antigen is known for these receptors. Sequencing input: PBMCs, sequenced either directly or after in vitro stimulation (not recorded which). The receptors come from a human donor in good health (CMV status not recorded). Some clones in this sample may be carry-over from other donors' samples.

This clonotype was observed a handful of times. This chain links TRBV19 with TRBJ1-5; D uncertain. The V and J ends lost 8 bases and 3 bases respectively, with 8 bases between them. CDR3 length: 12 residues. Germline V gene data show CDR1 as LNHDA and CDR2 as SQIVND (reference sequence). Here the CDR3 DNA reads TGTGCCAGTCGACACACCAATCAGCCCCAGCATTTT. Its translation is CASRHTNQPQHF.

This clonotype has ten or more counts. V gene TRBV7-3 combines with J gene TRBJ2-2; D possibly corresponds to TRBD2 (5 bases). V was pared by 2 bases and J by 4 bases, with 23 bases between. The CDR3 is 19 residues long. Germline CDR1 SGHTA, CDR2 FQGTGA. DNA for the CDR3: TGTGCCAGCAGCTTATGGGTTCCCCGCGGGCCAGGAAGCACCGGGGAGCTGTTTTTT. Translation: CASSLWVPRGPGSTGELFF.

This clonotype was seen a handful of times. J is TRBJ1-2 and V is TRBV4-1; D perhaps matches TRBD1 (5 bases). This CDR3 is built from 13 residues. Trimming took off 7 bases at V and 8 bases at J, with 17 bases between the two ends. The germline V gene encodes CDR1 MGHRA and CDR2 YSYEKL. DNA of the CDR3: TGCGCCAGCACGCCAATAGGAGGGGCCGGCTACACCTTC. Encoded protein: CASTPIGGAGYTF.

Ten or more counts support this clonotype. The chain recombines TRBV28 with TRBJ2-1; TRBD2 agrees at 12 bases. The CDR3 runs 19 residues. The germline V gene has CDR1 MDHEN and CDR2 SYDVKM. V dropped 5 bases and J dropped 4; count of bases not matched to a gene: 15. CDR3 nucleotide sequence: TGTGCCAGCAGTGCCCGCAGACTAGCGGGAGTAGTTGGGTACAATGAGCAGTTCTTC. This gives the protein CASSARRLAGVVGYNEQFF.

The rearrangement links TRBV7-2 to TRBJ2-5, with TRBD2 identical over 10 bases. Germline-derived CDR1 and CDR2 are SGHTA and FQGNSA. With 1 base clipped from V and 5 bases from J, the junction kept 4 bases outside the gene matches. The CDR3 is 15 amino acids. Here the CDR3 reads CASSLVAGGWETQYF. The DNA for the CDR3 is TGTGCCAGCAGCTTAGTAGCGGGAGGCTGGGAGACCCAGTACTTC.

This clonotype appeared many times. The chain uses TRBV28 and TRBJ1-5, with 7 bases that match TRBD1. The ends lost 8 bases at V and 4 bases at J; junction bases unmatched: 8. Germline loops: CDR1 MDHEN, CDR2 SYDVKM. The CDR3 is 14 amino acids. CDR3: CASSEQGRNQPQHF. In DNA form, the CDR3 reads TGTGCCAGCTCGGAACAGGGGAGGAATCAGCCCCAGCATTTT.

This clonotype has only a few counts. The chain links TRBV6-5 to TRBJ2-7, with TRBD2 matching over 10 bases. Germline-derived CDR1 and CDR2 are MNHEY and SVGAGI. The CDR3 runs 15 residues. V dropped 5 bases and J dropped 0; count of bases not matched to a gene: 4. The CDR3 bases are TGTGCCAGCAGTCCAGGGACTAGCGACTCCTACGAGCAGTACTTC. This gives the protein CASSPGTSDSYEQYF.

The chain is built from TRBV12-3 or TRBV12-4 and TRBJ2-3, with 7 nucleotides matching TRBD2. With V trimmed by 5 bases and J by 2 bases, 4 bases remained unmatched. The CDR3 consists of 14 residues. This CDR3 reads CASSPGGFTDTQYF. CDR3 nucleotide sequence: TGTGCCAGCAGTCCCGGGGGGTTCACAGATACGCAGTATTTT.

This clonotype was picked up a small number of times. The rearrangement joins TRBV5-6 to TRBJ2-5, with D possibly matching TRBD2 (5 bases). The CDR3 has 16 amino acids. V was trimmed by 1 base and J by 0 bases, leaving 13 bases between them. The germline CDR1 and CDR2 sequences are SGHDT and YYEEEE. The CDR3 region has the DNA TGTGCCAGCAGCTTGAGGAGCGGAAATAACCAAGAGACCCAGTACTTC. This codes for CASSLRSGNNQETQYF.

The gene calls are TRBV29-1 and TRBJ1-1, with a tentative D call TRBD1 (5 bases). Germline V gives CDR1 SQVTM, CDR2 ANQGSEA. The CDR3 contains 14 residues. V gave up 1 base and J gave up 4 bases, with 13 bases separating them. CDR3 in amino acids: CSVEVGPGGTEAFF. CDR3 coding DNA: TGCAGCGTTGAAGTCGGTCCGGGGGGCACTGAAGCTTTCTTT.

This clonotype came up many times. The chain joins TRBV7-2 to TRBJ2-1, with D unresolved. Germline V gene sequence: CDR1 SGHTA, CDR2 FQGNSA. CDR3 length equals 14 residues. Between the trimmed V and J ends, which lost 6 bases and 4 bases, there was a span of 13 bases. Here the CDR3 reads CASRLLVDYNEQFF. CDR3 DNA sequence: TGTGCCAGCAGGCTTCTTGTGGATTACAATGAGCAGTTCTTC. Variable domain in full (rest from reference TRBV7-2 and TRBJ2-1): GAGVSQSPSNKVTEKGKDVELRCDPISGHTALYWYRQSLGQGLEFLIYFQGNSAPDKSGLPSDRFSAERTGGSVSTLTIQRTQQEDSAVYLCASRLLVDYNEQFFGPGTRLTVL.

V usage is TRBV28 and J usage is TRBJ1-5, with 7 bases fitting TRBD1. The CDR3 is 16 amino acids. The ends lost 3 bases at V and 6 bases at J; junction bases unmatched: 11. Per the germline V gene, CDR1 is MDHEN and CDR2 is SYDVKM. CDR3 bases: TGTGCCAGCAGTTTTTGGGGAAGACAGGGCGGTCAGCCCCAGCATTTT. It translates to CASSFWGRQGGQPQHF.

J is TRBJ2-5 and V is TRBV4-1, with a possible D match to TRBD2 (6 bases). Trimming removed 0 bases at V and 5 bases at J, with 16 bases between. The CDR3 length is 16 residues. Germline V gene data show CDR1 as MGHRA and CDR2 as YSYEKL. The CDR3 loop is CASSQEHPAGRETQYF. CDR3 in DNA: TGCGCCAGCAGCCAAGAACATCCAGCGGGTCGGGAGACCCAGTACTTC.

V is TRBV6-5 and J is TRBJ1-1; possibly TRBD1 for D (6 bases). V was shortened by 4 bases and J by 4 bases, with 16 bases between the two germline ends. The CDR3 has 15 residues. Germline CDR1 is MNHEY and CDR2 is SVGAGI. CDR3 coding DNA: TGTGCCAGCAGTTGGTCAGGGGCTCCGGGCACTGAAGCTTTCTTT. This encodes CASSWSGAPGTEAFF.

The chain links TRBV12-3 or TRBV12-4 to TRBJ1-1; D gene unclear. V lost 1 base to trimming and J lost 1 base, with 7 bases between them. The CDR3 is 14 amino acids. CDR3 bases: TGTGCCAGCAGTTTAGGGTTTGGGAACACTGAAGCTTTCTTT. The encoded protein is CASSLGFGNTEAFF.

J is TRBJ2-1 and V is TRBV20-1, with 14 bases that match TRBD2. The CDR3 sequence is 17 residues long. CDR1 and CDR2 (germline): DFQATT, SNEGSKA (reference sequence). V was pared by 0 bases and J by 8 bases, with 9 bases of the junction left unmatched. The CDR3 DNA reads as TGCAGTGCTAGAGACCCCGGGACTAGCGGGAGACTAGATGAGCAGTTCTTC. Amino acid sequence: CSARDPGTSGRLDEQFF.

This clonotype appeared a few times. The chain has TRBV9 and TRBJ2-3; 11 positions agree with TRBD2. This CDR3 region has 16 residues. Germline CDR1 is SGDLS and CDR2 is YYNGEE. V gave up 0 bases and J gave up 6 bases; unmatched junction bases: 6. The CDR3 reads CASSVGPLAGEDTQYF. CDR3 DNA sequence: TGTGCCAGCAGCGTAGGCCCACTAGCGGGAGAGGATACGCAGTATTTT. Full variable domain (remainder filled in from reference TRBV9 and TRBJ2-3): DSGVTQTPKHLITATGQRVTLRCSPRSGDLSVYWYQQSLDQGLQFLIQYYNGEERAKGNILERFSAQQFPDLHSELNLSSLELGDSALYFCASSVGPLAGEDTQYFGPGTRLTVL.

A few counts support this clonotype. The chain carries TRBV6-1 and TRBJ1-3; D call uncertain. Germline V gene lookup returns CDR1 MNHNS and CDR2 SASEGT. V was trimmed by 5 bases and J by 3 bases, leaving 14 bases between them. The CDR3 is 15 residues long. CDR3 bases: TGTGCCAGCAGTTCGGTATGGGGAAGTGGAAACACCATATATTTT. This sequence encodes CASSSVWGSGNTIYF.

This clonotype was counted once. J is TRBJ1-1 and V is TRBV12-3 or TRBV12-4; no reliable D call. CDR3 length equals 14 residues. V was pared by 5 bases and J by 7 bases, with 17 bases between. CDR3 DNA sequence: TGTGCCAGCAGTGTCCCGAGACTCGCGTGTGAAGCTTTCTTT. Amino acid sequence: CASSVPRLACEAFF.

This chain uses TRBV27 with TRBJ2-1, with TRBD2 identical over 10 bases. V shed 5 bases, J shed 10 bases, and the junction held 11 bases outside the gene matches. This CDR3 spans 15 amino acids. Germline assignment: CDR1 MNHEY and CDR2 SMNVEV (reference sequence). The CDR3 spells CASSRRPGLAREQFF. CDR3 in DNA: TGTGCCAGCAGTCGCCGACCGGGACTAGCGAGAGAGCAGTTCTTC.

This clonotype was found once. The J gene is TRBJ1-5, the V gene TRBV20-1; TRBD1 is a possible D gene (5 bases). CDR1 is DFQATT, CDR2 SNEGSKA, per germline (reference sequence). The CDR3 loop spans 14 amino acids. The V gene lost 5 bases and the J gene lost 2 bases, with 13 bases spanning the gap. The CDR3 sequence: CSAGGTAGNQPQHF. The CDR3 coding sequence is TGCAGTGCTGGAGGGACTGCCGGCAATCAGCCCCAGCATTTT.

The sample holds many counts of this clonotype. The chain employs TRBV12-3 or TRBV12-4 and TRBJ2-3; perhaps TRBD2 as D (5 bases). V lost 2 bases, J lost 2 bases, and 14 bases lay in between. This CDR3 contains 16 residues. The CDR3 region has the DNA TGTGCCAGCAGTTTACGGCTAGCAACACCCACAGATACGCAGTATTTT. It translates to CASSLRLATPTDTQYF.

This clonotype has ten or more counts. The chain recombines TRBV7-2 with TRBJ1-1, with D unresolved. The CDR3 spans 13 residues. V was cut by 5 bases and J by 4 bases, with 11 bases left in between. Germline loops: CDR1 SGHTA, CDR2 FQGNSA. CDR3 coding DNA: TGTGCCAGCAGCCTCACCCAGGCCACTGAAGCTTTCTTT. This sequence encodes CASSLTQATEAFF.

The gene calls are TRBV20-1 and TRBJ2-7; 14 positions match TRBD2. CDR3 length: 15 residues. Per germline, CDR1 DFQATT and CDR2 SNEGSKA (reference sequence). Unmatched junction bases numbered 5, after V lost 7 bases and J lost 0 bases. The CDR3 sequence is CSVPGTSGGSYEQYF. DNA of the CDR3: TGCAGTGTGCCCGGGACTAGCGGGGGCTCCTACGAGCAGTACTTC.

This clonotype was counted only a few times. This may come from a read error, since a much larger clone is one base off. This rearrangement joins TRBV7-2 to TRBJ2-5; a possible D gene is TRBD2 (5 bases). Per germline, CDR1 SGHTA and CDR2 FQGNSA. The CDR3 is 13 amino acids. For the CDR3, the DNA is TGTGCCAACAGCTTGCAGAGGGAAGAGACCCAGTACTTC. Amino acid sequence: CANSLQREETQYF. Full variable domain (rest looked up from reference TRBV7-2 and TRBJ2-5): GAGVSQSPSNKVTEKGKDVELRCDPISGHTALYWYRQSLGQGLEFLIYFQGNSAPDKSGLPSDRFSAERTGGSVSTLTIQRTQQEDSAVYLCANSLQREETQYFGPGTRLLVL.

In this sample, this clonotype turned up once. This sequence joins TRBV12-3 or TRBV12-4 and TRBJ2-7, with unresolved D. The germline V and J ends were trimmed by 7 bases and 0 bases, with 7 bases remaining between them. The CDR3 spans 12 residues. CDR3 in amino acids: CASIRASYEQYF. CDR3 sequence (DNA): TGTGCCAGCATTCGGGCCTCCTACGAGCAGTACTTC.

This chain uses TRBV6-7 with TRBJ1-5; D possibly corresponds to TRBD1 (6 bases). TRBV6-7 is placed among ORFs of uncertain function. V was clipped by 0 bases and J by 3 bases, with 21 bases between them. There are 19 residues in the CDR3. CDR3 amino acids: CASSYSERTEPNSNQPQHF. DNA for the CDR3: TGTGCCAGCAGTTACTCCGAGAGGACAGAGCCTAATTCCAATCAGCCCCAGCATTTT.